The rows below give T cell receptor beta chains drawn from one sample of a study of OX40 agonist ivuxolimab in advanced cancers. The data were produced by immunoSEQ multiplex PCR, yet TCRdb's version contains in-frame clones alone and is incomplete. Of 69,000 or so clones in the sample, 85% to 90% were seen once. Source: CD4+ or CD8+ T cells sorted from blood, taken in a trial of the OX40 agonist ivuxolimab. These receptors were taken from an adult with an advanced solid tumor such as melanoma, head and neck, liver or kidney cancer. The CDR3 runs from the conserved cysteine through the conserved F or W. A D gene is named only where the DNA matches it firmly. Where a row states a size, it is once, few, many or the class of an expanded clone; other rows omit it.

V	J	size	D	DNA	CDR3
TRBV5-8	TRBJ2-1	-	-	TGTGCCAGCAGTCTAAACAATGAGCAGTTCTTC	CASSLNNEQFF
TRBV11-1	TRBJ2-2	-	-	TGTGCCACTCAAGCCAATGGGGCGAGGCTCACCGGGGAGCTGTTTTTT	CATQANGARLTGELFF
TRBV7-9	TRBJ1-4	-	-	TGTGCCAGCAGCTTAGATGGGGGCTGGGTTAATGAAAAACTGTTTTTT	CASSLDGGWVNEKLFF
TRBV13	TRBJ2-1	few	-	TGTGCCAGCAGCTTACTAGCAGGGGGAGGGGAGCAGTTCTTC	CASSLLAGGGEQFF
TRBV6-5	TRBJ2-7	-	-	TGTGCCAGCAGCCTCCGGCCGGGGAAGTACTACGAGCAGTACTTC	CASSLRPGKYYEQYF
TRBV6-6	TRBJ2-1	-	-	TGTGCCAGCGGGTTCACGTCCTACAATGAGCAGTTCTTC	CASGFTSYNEQFF
TRBV30	TRBJ2-2	-	TRBD1	TGTGCCTGGATCAGACAGGGTTTTACCGGGGAGCTGTTTTTT	CAWIRQGFTGELFF
TRBV7-3	TRBJ2-5	-	-	TGTGCCAGCAGCCCCGATGGGGGACTCATAAGCGAGACCCAGTACTTC	CASSPDGGLISETQYF
TRBV15	TRBJ1-5	-	-	TGTGCCACCAGGCAGGGTTGGAACCAGCCCCAGCATTTT	CATRQGWNQPQHF
TRBV25-1	TRBJ1-2	few	-	TGTGCCAGCAGTGAATATCACGGAAACTATGGCTACACCTTC	CASSEYHGNYGYTF
TRBV4-1	TRBJ2-7	-	TRBD1	TGCGCCAGCAGCCAAGTCGGACAGGTTAGCTACGAGCAGTACTTC	CASSQVGQVSYEQYF
TRBV27	TRBJ2-7	once	TRBD1	TGTGCCAGCAGTTGGCCGGGACAGAGCACCTACGAGCAGTACTTC	CASSWPGQSTYEQYF
TRBV23-1	TRBJ1-2	-	-	TGCGCCAGCAGTAGAACGACAGGTTCTAACTATGGCTACACCTTC	CASSRTTGSNYGYTF
TRBV4-3	TRBJ2-1	-	-	TGCGCCAGCAGCCAAGATATAGTTAGGGCGGAAGAGCAGTTCTTC	CASSQDIVRAEEQFF
TRBV27	TRBJ2-2	-	TRBD2	TGTGCCAGCAGGATACTAGCGGGAGGGCCCACCGGGGAGCTGTTTTTT	CASRILAGGPTGELFF
TRBV10-3	TRBJ2-2	-	TRBD1	TGTGCCATCAGTGAGGTCAGGGGGTCCACCGGGGAGCTGTTTTTT	CAISEVRGSTGELFF
TRBV5-6	TRBJ1-5	-	-	TGTGCCAGCAGCCAAAGGGGGGAAAGCAATCAGCCCCAGCATTTT	CASSQRGESNQPQHF
TRBV6-6	TRBJ1-2	-	-	TGTGCCAGCAGTGCAGGGTACTATGGCTACACCTTC	CASSAGYYGYTF
TRBV9	TRBJ2-2	-	-	TGTGCCAGCAGCTTAAGCGGGCAGTCGAACACCGGGGAGCTGTTTTTT	CASSLSGQSNTGELFF
TRBV6-5	TRBJ1-2	-	TRBD1	TGTGCCAGCAGTCGGGACGACAGGGGGCAGTTTGGCTACACCTTC	CASSRDDRGQFGYTF
TRBV7-9	TRBJ1-6	-	-	TGTGCCAGCAGCACTTTTTATGGTCCCCTCCACTTT	CASSTFYGPLHF
TRBV28	TRBJ1-1	-	-	TGTGCCAGCAGTCGCCAGGTCCACACTGAAGCTTTCTTT	CASSRQVHTEAFF
TRBV11-2	TRBJ1-2	-	TRBD1	TGTGCCAGCAGCCGTCGGGACAGCTATGGCTACACCTTC	CASSRRDSYGYTF
TRBV5-4	TRBJ2-1	once	TRBD1	TGTGCCAGCAGCTTGGACAGGGGTAATTACAATGAGCAGTTCTTC	CASSLDRGNYNEQFF
TRBV7-2	TRBJ1-2	-	-	TGTGCCAGCAGCTACGACCGCTACTATGGCTACACCTTC	CASSYDRYYGYTF
TRBV6-5	TRBJ1-1	-	-	TGTGCCAGCAGTTATGTTAGGACAGTTCGGAACACTGAAGCTTTCTTT	CASSYVRTVRNTEAFF
TRBV7-9	TRBJ2-5	-	TRBD1	TGTGCCAGCAGCTCCCGGACAGGGGAAGAGACCCGGTACTTC	CASSSRTGEETRYF
TRBV19	TRBJ1-1	few	-	TGTGCCAGTAGTTTCTCGGACAGACCTGAAGCTTTCTTT	CASSFSDRPEAFF
TRBV18	TRBJ2-1	-	-	TGTGCCAGCTCACCACCGTTCGGGGGGCCCCTGGCCCATGAGCAGTTCTTC	CASSPPFGGPLAHEQFF
TRBV28	TRBJ2-6	-	-	TGTGCCAGCAGTTTAGGAGGGTCTGGGGCCAACGTCCTGACTTTC	CASSLGGSGANVLTF
TRBV5-1	TRBJ2-3	once	TRBD2	TGCGCCAGCAGCTTGGTCCCAGCGGGAGGCGGCACAGATACGCAGTATTTT	CASSLVPAGGGTDTQYF
TRBV19	TRBJ2-7	many	TRBD1	TGTGCCAGTAGTATGGCAGGACAGGGGGCATACGAGCAGTACTTC	CASSMAGQGAYEQYF
TRBV4-3	TRBJ2-2	-	-	TGCGCCAGCAGCCAAGAAGGCGAGGGGGGCACCGGGGAGCTGTTTTTT	CASSQEGEGGTGELFF
TRBV13	TRBJ2-3	few	-	TGTGCCAGCAGCCCCCTGGGGCCGGATACGCAGTATTTT	CASSPLGPDTQYF
TRBV2	TRBJ1-1	-	-	TGTGCCAGCAGTGAAATGGGGGCGCGGACCTCCGGTGCAGCTTTCTTT	CASSEMGARTSGAAFF
TRBV4-1	TRBJ1-2	-	-	TGCGCCAGCAGCCAGTCATCTATCAGGGGACCCGCTGGCTACACCTTC	CASSQSSIRGPAGYTF
TRBV11-3	TRBJ2-1	-	-	TGTGCCAGCAGCTTAGCTCGACTTTTATCAAGCTCCTACAATGAGCAGTTCTTC	CASSLARLLSSSYNEQFF
TRBV7-2	TRBJ1-5	-	-	TGTGCCAGCAGCCAAGATAGGCTGGGCAATCAGCCCCAGCATTTT	CASSQDRLGNQPQHF
TRBV19	TRBJ2-7	-	TRBD1	TGTGCCAGTAGTCTTATGACCGGGACAGGGGGCAAAATCTACGAGCAGTACTTC	CASSLMTGTGGKIYEQYF
TRBV5-1	TRBJ2-3	-	TRBD1	TGCGCCAGCAGCTGGAACTCAGGGGGCTCGTCCACAGATACGCAGTATTTT	CASSWNSGGSSTDTQYF
TRBV7-2	TRBJ2-5	once	-	TGTGCCAGCAGCTCCCGTGGGGCCCAGTACTTC	CASSSRGAQYF
TRBV2	TRBJ1-6	-	-	TGTGCCAGCCATCGACAGCCCGGGTCACCCCTCCACTTT	CASHRQPGSPLHF
TRBV2	TRBJ2-2	-	-	TGTGCCAGCAGTGTCCGGGACTCGAACACCGGGGAGCTGTTTTTT	CASSVRDSNTGELFF
TRBV6-6	TRBJ2-7	-	-	TGTGCCAGCAGTTACTCTGGGGCCGGGAGCTACGAGCAGTACTTC	CASSYSGAGSYEQYF
TRBV27	TRBJ2-7	-	-	TGTGCCAGCAGTTTAAGTAGGGGCTACGAGCAGTACTTC	CASSLSRGYEQYF
TRBV30	TRBJ1-3	-	TRBD1	TGTGCCTGGAGTACAGGGACAGCCTCTGGAAACACCATATATTTT	CAWSTGTASGNTIYF